Here is one TCR beta chain with its context. Its antigen remains unidentified. The data derive from a study of T cell repertoires in cytomegalovirus infection. Study-wide findings and caveats: The response measured ex vivo was dominated by TCR beta clonotypes (HLA-C-restricted and CMV-specific). Summed frequency of public TCR beta families distinguished CMV carriers with the relevant HLA.

TCRdb ran MiXCR on the reads and lists one entry per CDR3 protein. The sample yields around 430,000 distinct CDR3 sequences, approximately 46% seen once. Sequenced material: cultured PBMCs, taken from culture after CMV antigen stimulation. This TCR derives from a human donor in good health (CMV status not recorded). Some clones in this sample may be carry-over from other donors' samples.

CDR3 nucleotides: TGCAGTGCTACCCCGTGGGGCCGTATCTACGAGCAGTACTTC. This encodes CSATPWGRIYEQYF. The chain couples TRBV20-1 to TRBJ2-7, with D tentatively TRBD1 (5 bases). Germline CDR1 reads DFQATT; CDR2 reads SNEGSKA (reference sequence). The CDR3 covers 14 residues. The germline V and J ends were trimmed by 4 bases and 3 bases, with 16 bases remaining between them.